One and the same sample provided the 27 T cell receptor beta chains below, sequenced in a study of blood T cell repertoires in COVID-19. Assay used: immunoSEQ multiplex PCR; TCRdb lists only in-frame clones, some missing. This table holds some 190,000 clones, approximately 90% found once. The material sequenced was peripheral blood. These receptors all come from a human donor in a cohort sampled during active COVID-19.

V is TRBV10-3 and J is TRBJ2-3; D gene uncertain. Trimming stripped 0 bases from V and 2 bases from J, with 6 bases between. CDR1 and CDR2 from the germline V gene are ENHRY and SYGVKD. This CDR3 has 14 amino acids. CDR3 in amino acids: CAISESSNTDTQYF. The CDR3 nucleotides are TGTGCCATCAGTGAGTCGTCTAACACAGATACGCAGTATTTT.

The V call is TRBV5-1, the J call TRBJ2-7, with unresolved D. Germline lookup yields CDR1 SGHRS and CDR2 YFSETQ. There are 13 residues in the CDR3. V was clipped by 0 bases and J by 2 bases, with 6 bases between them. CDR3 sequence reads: CASSLGLTYEQYF. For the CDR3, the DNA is TGCGCCAGCAGCTTGGGACTTACCTACGAGCAGTACTTC.

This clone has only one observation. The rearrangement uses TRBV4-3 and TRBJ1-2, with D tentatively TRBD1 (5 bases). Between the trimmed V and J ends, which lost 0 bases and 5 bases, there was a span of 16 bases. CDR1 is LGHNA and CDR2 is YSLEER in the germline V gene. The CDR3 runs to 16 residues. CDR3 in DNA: TGCGCCAGCAGCCAAGAACTGATAAGGGGAGGGTATGGCTACACCTTC. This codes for CASSQELIRGGYGYTF.

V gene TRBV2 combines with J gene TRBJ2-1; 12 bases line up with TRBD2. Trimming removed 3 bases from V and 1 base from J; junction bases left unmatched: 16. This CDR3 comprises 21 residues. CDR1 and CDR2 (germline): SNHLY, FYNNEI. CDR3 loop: CASSEVGAAVGTSGSYNEQFF. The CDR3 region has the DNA TGTGCCAGCAGTGAGGTGGGGGCGGCCGTCGGGACTAGCGGGTCCTACAATGAGCAGTTCTTC.

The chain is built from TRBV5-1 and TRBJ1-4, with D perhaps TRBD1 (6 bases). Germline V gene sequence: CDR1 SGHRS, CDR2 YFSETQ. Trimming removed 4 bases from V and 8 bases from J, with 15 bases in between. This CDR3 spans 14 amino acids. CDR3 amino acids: CASSAGVGKEKLFF. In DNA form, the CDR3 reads TGCGCCAGCAGCGCAGGGGTGGGGAAGGAAAAACTGTTTTTT. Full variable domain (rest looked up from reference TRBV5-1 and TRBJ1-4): KAGVTQTPRYLIKTRGQQVTLSCSPISGHRSVSWYQQTPGQGLQFLFEYFSETQRNKGNFPGRFSGRQFSNSRSEMNVSTLELGDSALYLCASSAGVGKEKLFFGSGTQLSVL.

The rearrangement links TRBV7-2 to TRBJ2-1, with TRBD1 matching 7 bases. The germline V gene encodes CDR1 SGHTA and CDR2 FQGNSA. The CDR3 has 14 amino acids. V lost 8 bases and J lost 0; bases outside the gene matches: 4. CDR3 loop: CASLQGSSYNEQFF. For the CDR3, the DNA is TGTGCCAGCCTACAGGGGAGCTCCTACAATGAGCAGTTCTTC.

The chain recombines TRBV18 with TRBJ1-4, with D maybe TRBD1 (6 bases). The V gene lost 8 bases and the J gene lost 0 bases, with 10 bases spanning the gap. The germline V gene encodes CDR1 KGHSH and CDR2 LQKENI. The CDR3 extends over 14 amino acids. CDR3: CASQDRATNEKLFF. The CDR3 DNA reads TGTGCCAGCCAGGACAGAGCAACTAATGAAAAACTGTTTTTT.

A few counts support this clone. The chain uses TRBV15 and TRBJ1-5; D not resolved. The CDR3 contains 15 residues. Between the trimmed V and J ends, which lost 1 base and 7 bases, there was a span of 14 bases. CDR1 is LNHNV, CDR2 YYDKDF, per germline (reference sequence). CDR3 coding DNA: TGTGCCACCAGCAGAGTCGCGGGTCCTGACCAGCCCCAGCATTTT. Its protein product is CATSRVAGPDQPQHF.

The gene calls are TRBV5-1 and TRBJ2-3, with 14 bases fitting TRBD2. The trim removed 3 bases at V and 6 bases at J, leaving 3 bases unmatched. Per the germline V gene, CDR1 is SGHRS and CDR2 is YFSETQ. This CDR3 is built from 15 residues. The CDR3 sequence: CASSSGLAGVDTQYF. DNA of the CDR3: TGCGCCAGCAGCTCGGGACTAGCGGGGGTGGATACGCAGTATTTT. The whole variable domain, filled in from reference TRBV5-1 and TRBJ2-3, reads KAGVTQTPRYLIKTRGQQVTLSCSPISGHRSVSWYQQTPGQGLQFLFEYFSETQRNKGNFPGRFSGRQFSNSRSEMNVSTLELGDSALYLCASSSGLAGVDTQYFGPGTRLTVL.

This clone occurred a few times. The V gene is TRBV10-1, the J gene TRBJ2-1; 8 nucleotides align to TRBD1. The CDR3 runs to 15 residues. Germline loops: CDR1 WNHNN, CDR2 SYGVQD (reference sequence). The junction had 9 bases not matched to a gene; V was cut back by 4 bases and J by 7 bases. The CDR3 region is CASSVQGAAPNEQFF. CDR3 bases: TGCGCCAGCAGTGTGCAGGGGGCTGCCCCTAATGAGCAGTTCTTC.

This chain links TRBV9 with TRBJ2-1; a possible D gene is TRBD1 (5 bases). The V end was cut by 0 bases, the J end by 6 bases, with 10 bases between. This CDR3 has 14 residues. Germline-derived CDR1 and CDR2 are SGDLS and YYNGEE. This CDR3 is CASSVGQSFNEQFF. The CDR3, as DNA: TGTGCCAGCAGCGTAGGACAGAGTTTCAATGAGCAGTTCTTC.

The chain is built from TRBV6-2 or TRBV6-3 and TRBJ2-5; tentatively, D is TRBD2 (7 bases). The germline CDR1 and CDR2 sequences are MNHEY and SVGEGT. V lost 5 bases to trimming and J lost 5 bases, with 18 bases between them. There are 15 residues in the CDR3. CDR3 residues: CASSRLRGAEETQYF. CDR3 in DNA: TGTGCCAGCAGTCGACTACGGGGGGCGGAGGAGACCCAGTACTTC.

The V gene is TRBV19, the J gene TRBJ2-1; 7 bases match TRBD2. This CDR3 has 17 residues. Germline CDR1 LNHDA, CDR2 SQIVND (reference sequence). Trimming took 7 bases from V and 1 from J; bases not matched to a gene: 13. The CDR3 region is CASTRKPGLPSYNEQFF. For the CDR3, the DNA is TGTGCCAGTACCAGGAAACCGGGACTACCATCCTACAATGAGCAGTTCTTC.

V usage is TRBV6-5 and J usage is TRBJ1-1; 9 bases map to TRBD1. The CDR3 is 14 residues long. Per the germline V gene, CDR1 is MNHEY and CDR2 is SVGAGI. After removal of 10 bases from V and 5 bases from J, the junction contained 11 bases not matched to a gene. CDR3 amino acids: CATHRDRVATEAFF. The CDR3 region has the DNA TGTGCCACGCACCGGGACAGGGTTGCAACTGAAGCTTTCTTT.

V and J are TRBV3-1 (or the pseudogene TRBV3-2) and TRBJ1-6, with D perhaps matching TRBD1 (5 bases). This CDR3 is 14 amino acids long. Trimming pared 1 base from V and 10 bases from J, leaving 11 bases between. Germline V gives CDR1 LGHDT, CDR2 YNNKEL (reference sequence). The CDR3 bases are TGTGCCAGCAGCCAAGGACAGATTGAGTCACCCCTCCACTTT. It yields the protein CASSQGQIESPLHF.

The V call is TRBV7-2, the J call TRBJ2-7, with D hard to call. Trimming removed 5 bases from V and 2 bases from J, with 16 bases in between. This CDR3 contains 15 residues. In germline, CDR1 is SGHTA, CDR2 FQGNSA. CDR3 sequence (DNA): TGTGCCAGCAGCCACAGCCTCGCGTCAACCTACGAGCAGTACTTC. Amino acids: CASSHSLASTYEQYF.

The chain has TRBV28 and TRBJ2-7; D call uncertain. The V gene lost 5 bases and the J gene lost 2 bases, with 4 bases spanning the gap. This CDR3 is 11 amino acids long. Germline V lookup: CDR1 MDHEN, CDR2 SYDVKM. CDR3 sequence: CASSNTYEQYF. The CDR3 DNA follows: TGTGCCAGCAGTAACACCTACGAGCAGTACTTC.

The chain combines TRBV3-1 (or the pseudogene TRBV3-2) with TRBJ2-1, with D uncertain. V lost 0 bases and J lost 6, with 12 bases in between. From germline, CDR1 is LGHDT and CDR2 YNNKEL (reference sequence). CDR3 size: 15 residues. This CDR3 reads CASSQDSSTPNEQFF. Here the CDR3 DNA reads TGTGCCAGCAGCCAAGACTCGTCCACACCCAATGAGCAGTTCTTC.

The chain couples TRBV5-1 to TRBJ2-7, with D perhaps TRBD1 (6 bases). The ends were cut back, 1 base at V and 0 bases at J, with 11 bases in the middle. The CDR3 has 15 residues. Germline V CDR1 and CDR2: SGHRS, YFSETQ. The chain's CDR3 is CASSLNRVGSYEQYF. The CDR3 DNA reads TGCGCCAGCAGCTTGAACAGGGTGGGCTCCTACGAGCAGTACTTC.

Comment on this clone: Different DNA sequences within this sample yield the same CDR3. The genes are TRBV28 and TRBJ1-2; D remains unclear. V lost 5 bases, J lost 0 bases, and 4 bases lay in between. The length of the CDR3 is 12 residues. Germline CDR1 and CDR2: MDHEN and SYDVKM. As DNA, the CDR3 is TGTGCCAGCAGTCGAGCTAACTATGGCTACACCTTC. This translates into CASSRANYGYTF.

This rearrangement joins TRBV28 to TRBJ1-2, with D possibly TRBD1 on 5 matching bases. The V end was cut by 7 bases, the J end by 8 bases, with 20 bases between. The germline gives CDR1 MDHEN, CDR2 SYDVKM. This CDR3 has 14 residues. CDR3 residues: CASTTQRGLRGYTF. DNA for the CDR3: TGTGCCAGCACCACCCAACGGGGACTTCGGGGCTACACCTTC.

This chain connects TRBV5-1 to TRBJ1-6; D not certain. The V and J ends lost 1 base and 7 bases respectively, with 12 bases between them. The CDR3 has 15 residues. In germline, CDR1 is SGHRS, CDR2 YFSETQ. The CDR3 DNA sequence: TGCGCCAGCAGCTTGAATGGGCAGCCGAATTCACCCCTCCACTTT. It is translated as CASSLNGQPNSPLHF.

The CDR3 DNA follows: TGTGCCAGCGGCGGGGGGGGGAAGACGACCCAGTACTTC. This translates into CASGGGGKTTQYF. The chain combines TRBV6-6 with TRBJ2-5, with TRBD2 matching 9 bases. The CDR3 is made up of 13 amino acids. J gave up 7 bases and V 8 bases, and 8 bases lay outside the gene matches. Per germline, CDR1 MNHNY and CDR2 SVGAGI (reference sequence).

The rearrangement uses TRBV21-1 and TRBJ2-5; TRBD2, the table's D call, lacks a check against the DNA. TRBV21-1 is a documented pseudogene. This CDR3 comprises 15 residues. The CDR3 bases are TGTGCCAGCAATCCTAAACTAGCGTTCCAAGAGACCCAGTACTTC. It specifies CASNPKLAFQETQYF.

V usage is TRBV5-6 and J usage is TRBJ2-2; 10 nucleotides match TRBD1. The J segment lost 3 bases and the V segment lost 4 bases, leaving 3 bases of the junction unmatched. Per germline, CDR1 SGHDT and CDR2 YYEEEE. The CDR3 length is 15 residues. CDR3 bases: TGTGCCAGCAGCCCGGACAGGGGGTACACCGGGGAGCTGTTTTTT. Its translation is CASSPDRGYTGELFF. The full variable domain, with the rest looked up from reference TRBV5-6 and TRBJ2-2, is DAGVTQSPTHLIKTRGQQVTLRCSPKSGHDTVSWYQQALGQGPQFIFQYYEEEERQRGNFPDRFSGHQFPNYSSELNVNALLLGDSALYLCASSPDRGYTGELFFGEGSRLTVL.

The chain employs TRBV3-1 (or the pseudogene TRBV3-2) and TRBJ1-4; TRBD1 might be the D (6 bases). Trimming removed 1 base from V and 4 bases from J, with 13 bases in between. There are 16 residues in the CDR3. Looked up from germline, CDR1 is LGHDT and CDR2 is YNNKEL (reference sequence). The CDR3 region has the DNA TGTGCCAGCAGCCAAGTGCCGGACAGACGTAATGAAAAACTGTTTTTT. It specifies CASSQVPDRRNEKLFF.

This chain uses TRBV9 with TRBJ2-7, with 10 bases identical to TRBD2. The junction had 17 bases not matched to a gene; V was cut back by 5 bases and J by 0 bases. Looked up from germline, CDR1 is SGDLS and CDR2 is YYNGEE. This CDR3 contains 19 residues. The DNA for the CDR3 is TGTGCCAGCAGTATCAGGGAAAAAGGCGCTAGCGGGAGCTCCTACGAGCAGTACTTC. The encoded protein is CASSIREKGASGSSYEQYF.